Below, 9 T cell receptor beta chains from the same sample are listed, as sequenced in a study of radiotherapy plus CTLA-4 blockade in lung cancer. This table comes from immunoSEQ multiplex PCR, and its TCRdb copy is limited to in-frame clones, with some not included. The table records some 94,000 clones, around 80% of them present only once. Sequenced here: peripheral blood, sampled from a patient treated with radiotherapy plus ipilimumab. All receptors derive from a human donor with non-small cell lung cancer that progressed on radiotherapy plus ipilimumab.

This clone showed up just once. The chain couples TRBV6-1 to TRBJ2-1; 8 bases fit TRBD2. The germline CDR1 and CDR2 sequences are MNHNS and SASEGT. Germline trimming cut 5 bases from V and 2 bases from J; bases unmatched to any gene: 5. The CDR3 is 15 amino acids. CDR3 region: CASSQSGGPYNEQFF. The CDR3 DNA reads as TGTGCCAGCAGTCAGAGCGGGGGACCCTACAATGAGCAGTTCTTC.

This clone appeared once. The chain recombines TRBV30 with TRBJ1-1; D perhaps matches TRBD1 (6 bases). The CDR3 totals 16 residues. From germline, CDR1 is GTSNPN and CDR2 SVGIG (reference sequence). Trimming cost V 5 bases and J 1 base, with 20 bases left between them. DNA of the CDR3: TGTGCCTGGGCTAAAAGGGGACAAGCCCAGAACACTGAAGCTTTCTTT. Translated: CAWAKRGQAQNTEAFF.

The chain couples TRBV6-5 to TRBJ1-1; D is unresolved. The CDR3 length is 13 residues. Trimming cost V 5 bases and J 2 bases, with 9 bases left between them. From germline, CDR1 is MNHEY and CDR2 SVGAGI. As DNA, the CDR3 is TGTGCCAGCAGTGTAGAACCCAACACTGAAGCTTTCTTT. Translated: CASSVEPNTEAFF.

The chain links TRBV2 to TRBJ1-2; D possibly corresponds to TRBD1 (5 bases). This CDR3 contains 13 residues. Trimming took off 3 bases at V and 12 bases at J, with 17 bases between the two ends. Germline CDR1 is SNHLY and CDR2 is FYNNEI. DNA of the CDR3: TGTGCCAGCAGTGAGGGGCTGGTCAGGTTTAACACCTTC. Its protein is CASSEGLVRFNTF.

J is TRBJ2-5 and V is TRBV10-3; 8 bases are a match to TRBD2. The J segment lost 1 base and the V segment lost 3 bases, leaving 7 bases of the junction unmatched. The germline CDR1 and CDR2 sequences are ENHRY and SYGVKD. CDR3 size: 16 residues. The CDR3 sequence is CAISEIAGTSQETQYF. The DNA for the CDR3 is TGTGCCATCAGTGAAATAGCGGGAACCTCCCAAGAGACCCAGTACTTC.

The genes are TRBV30 and TRBJ1-1; the match to TRBD1 covers 10 bases. The germline CDR1 and CDR2 sequences are GTSNPN and SVGIG (reference sequence). The CDR3 spans 15 residues. Trimming at V came to 3 bases and at J to 5 bases, leaving 9 bases not matched to a gene. Written as DNA, the CDR3 is TGTGCCTGGAGGGACCGCGGGACAGGGGCGACTGAAGCTTTCTTT. Amino acids: CAWRDRGTGATEAFF. The full variable domain, rest sourced from reference TRBV30 and TRBJ1-1, is SQTIHQWPATLVQPVGSPLSLECTVEGTSNPNLYWYRQAAGRGLQLLFYSVGIGQISSEVPQNLSASRPQDRQFILSSKKLLLSDSGFYLCAWRDRGTGATEAFFGQGTRLTVV.

This rearrangement joins TRBV6-5 to TRBJ2-1, with D uncertain. Germline CDR1 and CDR2: MNHEY and SVGAGI. CDR3 size: 13 residues. Trimming removed 4 bases from V and 9 bases from J, with 13 bases in between. CDR3 DNA: TGTGCCAGCAGTTTTGGTGTGTTTGGTGAGCAGTTCTTC. Its translation: CASSFGVFGEQFF.

The V gene is TRBV18, the J gene TRBJ2-7; 9 bases align to TRBD1. From germline, CDR1 is KGHSH and CDR2 LQKENI. There are 13 residues in the CDR3. V shed 3 bases and J 11 bases; nucleotides not matched to a gene: 8. The CDR3 DNA follows: TGTGCCAGCTCACCTCCGGGACAGGGATCCGAGTACTTC. Translated, it gives CASSPPGQGSEYF.

V is TRBV7-8 and J is TRBJ1-5, with TRBD1 matching over 10 bases. CDR1 and CDR2 (germline): SGHVS, FQNEAQ. With 5 bases clipped from V and 4 bases from J, the junction kept 11 bases outside the gene matches. The CDR3 runs 17 residues. CDR3 amino acids: CASSPDRGSLVNQPQHF. The CDR3 DNA follows: TGTGCCAGCAGCCCGGACAGGGGGAGTTTGGTAAATCAGCCCCAGCATTTT.